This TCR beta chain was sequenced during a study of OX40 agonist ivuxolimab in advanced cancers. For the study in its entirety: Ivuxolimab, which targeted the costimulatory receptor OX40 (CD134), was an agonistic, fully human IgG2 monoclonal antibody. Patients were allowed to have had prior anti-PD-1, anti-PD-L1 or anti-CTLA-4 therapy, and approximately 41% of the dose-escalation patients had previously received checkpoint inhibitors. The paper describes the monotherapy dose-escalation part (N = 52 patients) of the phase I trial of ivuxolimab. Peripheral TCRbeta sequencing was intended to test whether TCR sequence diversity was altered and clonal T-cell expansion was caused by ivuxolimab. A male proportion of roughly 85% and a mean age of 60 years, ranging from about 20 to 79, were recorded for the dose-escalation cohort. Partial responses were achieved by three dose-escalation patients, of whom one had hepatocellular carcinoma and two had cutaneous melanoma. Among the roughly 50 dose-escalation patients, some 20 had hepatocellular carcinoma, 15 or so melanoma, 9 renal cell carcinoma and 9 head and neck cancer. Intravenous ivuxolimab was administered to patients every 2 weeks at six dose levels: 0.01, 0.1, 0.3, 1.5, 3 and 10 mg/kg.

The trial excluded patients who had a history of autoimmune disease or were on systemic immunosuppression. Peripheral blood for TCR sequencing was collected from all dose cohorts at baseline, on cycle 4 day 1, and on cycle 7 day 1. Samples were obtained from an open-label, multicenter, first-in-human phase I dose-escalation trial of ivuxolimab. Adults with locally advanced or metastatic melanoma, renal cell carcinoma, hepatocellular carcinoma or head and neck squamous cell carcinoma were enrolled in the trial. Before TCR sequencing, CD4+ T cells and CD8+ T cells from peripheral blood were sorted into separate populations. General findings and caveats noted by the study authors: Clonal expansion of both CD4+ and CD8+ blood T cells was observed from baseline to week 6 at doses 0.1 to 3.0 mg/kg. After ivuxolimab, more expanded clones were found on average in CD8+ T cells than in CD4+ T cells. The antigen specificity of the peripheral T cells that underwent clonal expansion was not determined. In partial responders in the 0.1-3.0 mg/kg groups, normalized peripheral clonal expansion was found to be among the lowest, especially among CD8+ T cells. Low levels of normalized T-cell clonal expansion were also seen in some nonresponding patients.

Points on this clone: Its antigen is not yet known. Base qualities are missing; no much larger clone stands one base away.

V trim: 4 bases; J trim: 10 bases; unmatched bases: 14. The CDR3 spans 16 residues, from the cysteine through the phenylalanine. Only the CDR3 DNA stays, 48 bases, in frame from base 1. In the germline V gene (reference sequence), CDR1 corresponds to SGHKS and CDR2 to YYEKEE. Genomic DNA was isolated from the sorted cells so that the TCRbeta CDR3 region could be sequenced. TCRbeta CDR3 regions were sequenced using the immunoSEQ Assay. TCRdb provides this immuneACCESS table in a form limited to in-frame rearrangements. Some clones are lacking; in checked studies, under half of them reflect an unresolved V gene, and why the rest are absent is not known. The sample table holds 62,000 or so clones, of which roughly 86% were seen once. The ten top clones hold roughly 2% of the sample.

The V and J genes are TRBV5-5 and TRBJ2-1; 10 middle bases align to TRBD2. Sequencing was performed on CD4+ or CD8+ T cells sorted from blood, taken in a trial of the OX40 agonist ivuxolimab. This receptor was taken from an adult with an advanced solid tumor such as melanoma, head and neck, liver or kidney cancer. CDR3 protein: CASSLSVLAGVEEQFF. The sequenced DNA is TGTGCCAGCAGCCTGTCGGTTCTAGCGGGAGTGGAGGAGCAGTTCTTC.